A selection of T cell receptor beta chains follows, all from one sample in a study of long-term antiretroviral therapy in people with HIV. Profiling relied on immunoSEQ multiplex PCR, and the TCRdb table lists in-frame clones only, not all of them. Here the sample spans about 11,000 clones, 82% being singletons. Sequenced here: unsorted PBMCs, sampled 1.2 years after starting antiretroviral therapy. These receptors were collected from a man aged 40-55 years with HIV. Each CDR3 is given with its conserved first and last residue. D genes are given only for firm matches. Only part of the rows carry a size: once, few, many, or a class if the clone is expanded.

abundance	v_gene	d_gene	j_gene	len	CDR3aa	CDR3nt
NA	TRBV18	NA	TRBJ2-4	16	CASSKGVSVAKNIQYF	TGTGCCAGCTCAAAGGGGGTCTCCGTAGCCAAAAACATTCAGTACTTC
NA	TRBV7-2	NA	TRBJ2-3	16	CASSRRTATSTDTQYF	TGTGCCAGCAGCCGTAGGACAGCAACTAGCACAGATACGCAGTATTTT
NA	TRBV15	NA	TRBJ2-2	12	CATSRDTGELFF	TGTGCCACCAGCAGAGATACCGGGGAGCTGTTTTTT
few	TRBV10-3	NA	TRBJ2-7	14	CAISDRGYSYEQYF	TGTGCCATCAGTGACCGAGGGTACTCCTACGAGCAGTACTTC
NA	TRBV19	TRBD1	TRBJ1-5	13	CASSIQGGQPQHF	TGTGCCAGTAGTATACAGGGGGGTCAGCCCCAGCATTTT
NA	TRBV7-8	TRBD1	TRBJ1-5	15	CASSTGQGNNQPQHF	TGTGCCAGCAGCACCGGACAGGGGAACAATCAGCCCCAGCATTTT
few	TRBV29-1	NA	TRBJ1-2	13	CSVTRTWREGYTF	TGCAGCGTTACCCGGACCTGGAGGGAAGGCTACACCTTC
NA	TRBV14	TRBD2	TRBJ2-3	15	CASSPRGRATDTQYF	TGTGCCAGCAGCCCCCGGGGGAGGGCCACAGATACGCAGTATTTT
NA	TRBV25-1	TRBD1	TRBJ2-5	16	CASSESGTGGMGTQYF	TGTGCCAGCAGTGAGTCCGGGACAGGGGGCATGGGGACCCAGTACTTC
NA	TRBV5-1	NA	TRBJ2-7	13	CASSFPGSDEQYF	TGCGCCAGCAGCTTTCCGGGGTCGGACGAGCAGTACTTC
NA	TRBV28	NA	TRBJ2-3	14	CASSTRTATDTQYF	TGTGCCAGCAGTACCAGGACAGCCACAGATACGCAGTATTTT
NA	TRBV15	NA	TRBJ2-3	13	CATSLGGRDTQYF	TGTGCCACCAGCTTAGGGGGGAGAGATACGCAGTATTTT
NA	TRBV28	NA	TRBJ2-2	12	CASQRPTGELFF	TGTGCCAGCCAGCGGCCCACCGGGGAGCTGTTTTTT
NA	TRBV21-1	NA	TRBJ2-2	16	CASRGWGQGWAGELFF	TGTGCCAGCAGGGGGTGGGGCCAGGGGTGGGCCGGGGAGCTGTTTTTT
NA	TRBV27	NA	TRBJ1-1	14	CASSNSIMNTEAFF	TGTGCCAGCAGTAACAGTATAATGAACACTGAAGCTTTCTTT
once	TRBV10-2	NA	TRBJ1-2	14	CASSDLRVNYGYTF	TGCGCCAGCAGCGACCTCAGGGTGAACTATGGCTACACCTTC
NA	TRBV5-5	TRBD1	TRBJ1-1	14	CASSLVQGSTEAFF	TGTGCCAGCAGCTTGGTACAGGGGAGCACTGAAGCTTTCTTT
NA	TRBV11-2	NA	TRBJ2-3	13	CASSLELGDTQYF	TGTGCCAGCAGCTTAGAGCTCGGAGATACGCAGTATTTT
NA	TRBV28	TRBD1	TRBJ1-1	15	CASTRQGYSNTEAFF	TGTGCCAGCACCAGACAGGGCTACTCGAACACTGAAGCTTTCTTT
NA	TRBV5-1	NA	TRBJ2-7	13	CASSLPGDNEQYF	TGCGCCAGCAGCTTGCCAGGGGATAACGAGCAGTACTTC
few	TRBV18	NA	TRBJ1-2	12	CASSPLQGGYTF	TGTGCCAGCTCACCACTCCAGGGCGGCTACACCTTC
NA	TRBV27	NA	TRBJ2-2	14	CASSLQGGTGELFF	TGTGCCAGCAGTTTACAGGGAGGCACCGGGGAGCTGTTTTTT
large	TRBV27	NA	TRBJ1-2	15	CASSLSAGTLYGYTF	TGTGCCAGCAGTTTATCAGCCGGGACACTCTATGGCTACACCTTC
NA	TRBV30	NA	TRBJ1-3	11	CAWSKGNTIYF	TGTGCCTGGAGTAAGGGAAACACCATATATTTT
NA	TRBV5-5	NA	TRBJ1-5	13	CASSLNTATAQHF	TGTGCCAGCAGCTTGAACACGGCAACGGCCCAGCATTTT
once	TRBV11-2	TRBD2	TRBJ2-1	15	CASAYVAGEGNEQFF	TGTGCCAGCGCATATGTAGCGGGGGAGGGCAATGAGCAGTTCTTC
NA	TRBV7-2	NA	TRBJ1-6	18	CASSLLSRSISYNSPLHF	TGTGCCAGCAGCCTCCTGTCCCGGTCCATCTCCTATAATTCACCCCTCCACTTT
NA	TRBV13	TRBD1	TRBJ2-3	15	CASSLRQGATDTQYF	TGTGCCAGCAGCTTACGACAGGGAGCCACAGATACGCAGTATTTT
once	TRBV27	NA	TRBJ2-1	13	CASSLVEGNEQFF	TGTGCCAGCAGTTTGGTCGAGGGCAATGAGCAGTTCTTC
NA	TRBV9	TRBD1	TRBJ2-7	15	CASSVEATGTGEQYF	TGTGCCAGCAGCGTAGAGGCAACGGGGACAGGCGAGCAGTACTTC
NA	TRBV29-1	NA	TRBJ2-2	12	CSVRQDTGELFF	TGCAGCGTGAGACAGGACACCGGGGAGCTGTTTTTT
few	TRBV11-1	NA	TRBJ2-1	15	CASSLQTSRVNEQFF	TGTGCCAGCAGCTTGCAAACTAGTAGGGTGAATGAGCAGTTCTTC
NA	TRBV5-1	NA	TRBJ2-2	14	CASSGTLGSGELFF	TGCGCCAGCAGTGGGACTCTAGGATCTGGGGAGCTGTTTTTT
NA	TRBV14	NA	TRBJ2-6	16	CASSQRGPIGANVLTF	TGTGCCAGCAGCCAACGGGGACCTATTGGGGCCAACGTCCTGACTTTC
NA	TRBV14	TRBD1	TRBJ1-1	13	CASSHTGQGEAFF	TGTGCCAGCAGCCATACCGGACAGGGAGAAGCTTTCTTT
NA	TRBV4-1	NA	TRBJ2-1	12	CASSQGDTRRFF	TGCGCCAGCAGCCAAGGGGACACACGACGGTTCTTC
NA	TRBV15	TRBD1	TRBJ1-6	15	CATSRDQTGNSPLHF	TGTGCCACCAGCAGAGATCAGACAGGGAATTCACCCCTCCACTTT
NA	TRBV4-1	TRBD1	TRBJ1-5	14	CASSQGQGHQPQHF	TGCGCCAGCAGCCAAGGACAGGGACATCAGCCCCAGCATTTT
once	TRBV28	TRBD2	TRBJ2-2	16	CASSQPGLAITGELFF	TGTGCCAGCAGCCAACCGGGACTAGCGATCACCGGGGAGCTGTTTTTT
NA	TRBV7-6	NA	TRBJ2-2	16	CASSLTNPENTGELFF	TGTGCCAGCAGCCTAACAAATCCGGAGAACACCGGGGAGCTGTTTTTT
NA	TRBV11-2	NA	TRBJ2-2	16	CASTPRRALNTGELFF	TGTGCCAGCACCCCCCGGCGGGCTTTGAACACCGGGGAGCTGTTTTTT
NA	TRBV7-4	TRBD2	TRBJ2-3	20	CASSLDGTSGGAMSTDTQYF	TGTGCCAGCAGCTTAGATGGGACTAGCGGGGGGGCGATGAGCACAGATACGCAGTATTTT
NA	TRBV18	NA	TRBJ1-1	13	CASSPQGGTEAFF	TGTGCCAGCTCACCACAGGGGGGCACTGAAGCTTTCTTT
NA	TRBV2	TRBD1	TRBJ1-1	17	CASSEAGTGDMNTEAFF	TGTGCCAGCAGTGAAGCTGGGACAGGGGACATGAACACTGAAGCTTTCTTT
NA	TRBV5-5	TRBD2	TRBJ2-7	17	CASSPDRGTSGTYEQYF	TGTGCCAGCAGCCCAGACCGGGGTACTAGCGGAACCTACGAGCAGTACTTC